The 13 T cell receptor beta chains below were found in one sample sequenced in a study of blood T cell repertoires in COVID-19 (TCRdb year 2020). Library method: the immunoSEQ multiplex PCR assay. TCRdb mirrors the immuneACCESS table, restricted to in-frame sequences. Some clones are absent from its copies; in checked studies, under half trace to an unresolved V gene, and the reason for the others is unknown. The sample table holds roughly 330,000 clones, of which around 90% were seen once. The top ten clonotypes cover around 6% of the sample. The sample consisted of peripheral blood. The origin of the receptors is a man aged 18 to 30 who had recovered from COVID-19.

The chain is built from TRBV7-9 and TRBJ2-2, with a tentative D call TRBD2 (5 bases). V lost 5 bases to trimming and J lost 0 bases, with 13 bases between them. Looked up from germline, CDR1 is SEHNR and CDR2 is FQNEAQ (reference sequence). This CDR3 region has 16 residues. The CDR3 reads CASSPPERSNTGELFF. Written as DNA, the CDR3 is TGTGCCAGCAGCCCCCCGGAGCGGTCGAACACCGGGGAGCTGTTTTTT.

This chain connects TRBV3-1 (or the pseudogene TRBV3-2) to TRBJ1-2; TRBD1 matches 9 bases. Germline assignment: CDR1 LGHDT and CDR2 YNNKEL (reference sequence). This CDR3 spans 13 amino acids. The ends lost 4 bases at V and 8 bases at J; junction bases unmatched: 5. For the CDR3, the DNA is TGTGCCAGCAGCCGGAGGACAGGGGACGGCTACACCTTC. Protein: CASSRRTGDGYTF.

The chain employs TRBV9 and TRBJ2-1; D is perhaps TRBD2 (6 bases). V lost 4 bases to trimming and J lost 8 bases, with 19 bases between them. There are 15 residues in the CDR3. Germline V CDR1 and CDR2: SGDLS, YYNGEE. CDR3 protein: CASSPVGGGRDEQFF. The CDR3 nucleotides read TGTGCCAGCAGCCCCGTCGGGGGTGGAAGGGATGAGCAGTTCTTC.

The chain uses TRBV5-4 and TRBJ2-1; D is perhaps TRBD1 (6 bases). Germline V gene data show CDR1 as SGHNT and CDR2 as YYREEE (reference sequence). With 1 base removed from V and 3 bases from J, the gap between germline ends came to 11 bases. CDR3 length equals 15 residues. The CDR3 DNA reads TGTGCCAGCAGCTTGTCCGGGACACTCTACAATGAGCAGTTCTTC. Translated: CASSLSGTLYNEQFF. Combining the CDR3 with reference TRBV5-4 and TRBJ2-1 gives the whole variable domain ETGVTQSPTHLIKTRGQQVTLRCSSQSGHNTVSWYQQALGQGPQFIFQYYREEENGRGNFPPRFSGLQFPNYSSELNVNALELDDSALYLCASSLSGTLYNEQFFGPGTRLTVL.

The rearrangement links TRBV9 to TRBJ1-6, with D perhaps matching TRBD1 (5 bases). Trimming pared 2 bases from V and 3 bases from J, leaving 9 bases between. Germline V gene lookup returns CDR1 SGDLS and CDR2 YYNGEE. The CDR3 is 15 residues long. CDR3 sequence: CASSVSDSYNSPLHF. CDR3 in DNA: TGTGCCAGCAGCGTCTCCGACAGCTATAATTCACCCCTCCACTTT. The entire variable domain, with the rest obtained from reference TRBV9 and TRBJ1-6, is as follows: DSGVTQTPKHLITATGQRVTLRCSPRSGDLSVYWYQQSLDQGLQFLIQYYNGEERAKGNILERFSAQQFPDLHSELNLSSLELGDSALYFCASSVSDSYNSPLHFGNGTRLTVT.

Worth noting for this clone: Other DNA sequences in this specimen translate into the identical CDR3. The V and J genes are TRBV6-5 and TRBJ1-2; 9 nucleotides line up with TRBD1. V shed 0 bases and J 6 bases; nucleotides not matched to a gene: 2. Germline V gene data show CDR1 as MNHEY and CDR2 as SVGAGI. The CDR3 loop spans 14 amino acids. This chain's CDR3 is CASSYSGQGNGYTF. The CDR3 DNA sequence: TGTGCCAGCAGTTACTCCGGACAGGGGAATGGCTACACCTTC.

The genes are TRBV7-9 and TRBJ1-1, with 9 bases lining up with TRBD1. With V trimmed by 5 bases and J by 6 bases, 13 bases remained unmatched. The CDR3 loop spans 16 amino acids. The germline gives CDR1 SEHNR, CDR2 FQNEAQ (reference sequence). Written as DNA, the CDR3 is TGTGCCAGCAGCCCACCCGCTGGACAGGGGAGCCCTGAAGCTTTCTTT. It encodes CASSPPAGQGSPEAFF.

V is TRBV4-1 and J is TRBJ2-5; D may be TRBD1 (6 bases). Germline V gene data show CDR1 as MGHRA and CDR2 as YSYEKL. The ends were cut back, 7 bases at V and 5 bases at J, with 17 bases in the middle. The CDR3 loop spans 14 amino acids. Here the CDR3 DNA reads TGCGCCAGCATGGACCTGGGGGCTCGGGAGACCCAGTACTTC. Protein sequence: CASMDLGARETQYF.

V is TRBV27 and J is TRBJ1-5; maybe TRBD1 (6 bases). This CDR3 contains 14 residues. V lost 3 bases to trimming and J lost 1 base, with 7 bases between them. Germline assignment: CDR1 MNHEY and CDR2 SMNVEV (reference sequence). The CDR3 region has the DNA TGTGCCAGCAGTTTCCAGGGGAGCAATCAGCCCCAGCATTTT. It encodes CASSFQGSNQPQHF.

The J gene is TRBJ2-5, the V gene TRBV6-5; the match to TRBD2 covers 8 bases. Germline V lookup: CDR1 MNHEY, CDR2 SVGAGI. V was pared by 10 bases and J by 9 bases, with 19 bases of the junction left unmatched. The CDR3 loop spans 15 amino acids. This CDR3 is CATLPQASGLRAQYF. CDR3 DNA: TGTGCCACCCTCCCCCAGGCTAGCGGGTTGAGGGCCCAGTACTTC.

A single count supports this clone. In DNA form, the CDR3 reads TGTGCCAGCTCACCACCTCGGGGTAACTATGGCTACACCTTC. Its translation is CASSPPRGNYGYTF. The chain recombines TRBV18 with TRBJ1-2; D is unclear. CDR1 and CDR2 from the germline V gene are KGHSH and LQKENI. The CDR3 sequence is 14 residues long. V gave up 0 bases and J gave up 1 base, with 6 bases separating them. The whole variable domain, remainder taken from reference TRBV18 and TRBJ1-2, is NAGVMQNPRHLVRRRGQEARLRCSPMKGHSHVYWYRQLPEEGLKFMVYLQKENIIDESGMPKERFSAEFPKEGPSILRIQQVVRGDSAAYFCASSPPRGNYGYTFGSGTRLTVV.

The CDR3 bases are TGTGCCAGCTCACCGGACAGAGCTTCCTACGAGCAGTACTTC. It specifies CASSPDRASYEQYF. The chain combines TRBV18 with TRBJ2-7, with TRBD1 as a possible D gene (6 bases). V lost 3 bases, J lost 1 base, and 10 bases lay in between. Germline values: CDR1 KGHSH, CDR2 LQKENI. The CDR3 covers 14 residues.

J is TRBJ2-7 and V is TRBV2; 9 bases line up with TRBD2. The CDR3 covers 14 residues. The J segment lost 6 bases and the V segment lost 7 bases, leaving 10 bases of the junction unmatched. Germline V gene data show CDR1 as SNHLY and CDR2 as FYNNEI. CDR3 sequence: CASNLAGEGGEQYF. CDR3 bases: TGTGCCAGCAACTTAGCGGGAGAGGGCGGCGAGCAGTACTTC.